Below are 6 T cell receptor beta chains sequenced from a single sample in a study of blood T cells in healthy people across ages. The use of a sample-barcoded 5' primer and a J-beta primer mix characterized a second PCR of roughly 7 to 11 cycles. TCRdb ran MiXCR on the 5' RACE reads and lists one entry per CDR3 protein. Of 650,000 to 800,000 distinct CDR3 sequences listed, around 45% were seen once; the top ten hold around 18%. Sequencing was carried out using blood. These receptor sequences come from a man in his 60s in good health.

The table lists this clonotype with a few counts. The V gene is TRBV5-1, the J gene TRBJ1-1, with D hard to call. The V end lost 4 bases, the J end lost 4 bases, and 14 bases lay between the germline ends. The CDR3 covers 14 residues. In germline, CDR1 is SGHRS, CDR2 YFSETQ. CDR3 bases: TGCGCCAGCAGCCAACAGAGTTTGAGCACTGAAGCTTTCTTT. Amino acids: CASSQQSLSTEAFF.

The genes are TRBV5-6 and TRBJ2-1, with D unresolved. Germline-derived CDR1 and CDR2 are SGHDT and YYEEEE. Deletions cut 0 bases from V and 6 bases from J, with 10 bases between. The CDR3 runs 14 residues. The CDR3 region is CASSLVYRPNEQFF. Here the CDR3 DNA reads TGTGCCAGCAGCTTGGTGTATAGGCCCAATGAGCAGTTCTTC.

This clonotype was counted only a few times. CDR3 coding DNA: TGTGCCATCAGTGAGTCGGGGGGCACAGATACGCAGTATTTT. Protein product: CAISESGGTDTQYF. This chain connects TRBV10-3 to TRBJ2-3; D may be TRBD1 or TRBD2 (5 bases each). Germline values: CDR1 ENHRY, CDR2 SYGVKD. The CDR3 is 14 amino acids. The V end was cut by 0 bases, the J end by 1 base, with 5 bases between.

This clonotype was counted only a few times. The gene calls are TRBV7-3 and TRBJ2-1, with TRBD2 matching 8 bases. The germline CDR1 and CDR2 sequences are SGHTA and FQGTGA. V lost 4 bases to trimming and J lost 4 bases; unmatched junction nucleotides: 9. CDR3 length: 16 residues. The CDR3 reads CASSSIAGKIYNEQFF. CDR3 nucleotides: TGTGCCAGCAGCTCCATAGCGGGGAAGATATACAATGAGCAGTTCTTC.

V is TRBV6-1 and J is TRBJ2-4, with TRBD1 matching 9 bases. The J call may be mistaken, given a closer DNA end match to TRBJ2-7. This CDR3 region has 16 residues. Germline V CDR1 and CDR2: MNHNS, SASEGT. This CDR3 is CASSFSGTGPSYEQYF. The CDR3 bases are TGTGCCAGCAGCTTTTCCGGGACAGGGCCTTCGTACGAGCAGTACTTC.

This chain links TRBV7-2 with TRBJ1-2, with 7 positions matching TRBD1. V lost 5 bases and J lost 4; bases outside the gene matches: 16. This CDR3 contains 17 residues. Per the germline V gene, CDR1 is SGHTA and CDR2 is FQGNSA. DNA of the CDR3: TGTGCCAGCAGCCCGGGACCCCGACAGGGTGTAGGCTATGGCTACACCTTC. The encoded protein is CASSPGPRQGVGYGYTF. Full variable domain (remainder filled in from reference TRBV7-2 and TRBJ1-2): GAGVSQSPSNKVTEKGKDVELRCDPISGHTALYWYRQSLGQGLEFLIYFQGNSAPDKSGLPSDRFSAERTGGSVSTLTIQRTQQEDSAVYLCASSPGPRQGVGYGYTFGSGTRLTVV.